This TCR beta chain was captured in a study of blood T cell repertoires in COVID-19. Study-level background: The cDNA or gDNA used as material had been derived from T cells, B-cell-depleted T cells, or PBMCs.

The CDR3 contains 14 residues. The germline V gene has CDR1 GTSNPN and CDR2 SVGIG (reference sequence). V lost 2 bases to trimming and J lost 2 bases, with 10 bases between them. Source study methods: From reference gene primer amplification, estimates of nucleated cell counts were derived. The repertoire was sequenced with immunoSEQ multiplex PCR; TCRdb's copy has only in-frame clones and lacks some. The V and J calls and clone size were taken over from that table, and D and trimming were inferred from the DNA. The data hold hundreds of thousands of clones, with around 91% observed a single time. Seattle participants joined during active infection and were tracked over time.

The clonotype was recovered from a woman aged 40 to 55 with COVID-19, enrolled during active disease. The sequencing input was peripheral blood. The chain has TRBV30 and TRBJ1-5; D unresolved. The CDR3 here is CAWSLGIGNQPQHF. CDR3 DNA sequence: TGTGCCTGGAGTCTGGGCATCGGCAATCAGCCCCAGCATTTT.